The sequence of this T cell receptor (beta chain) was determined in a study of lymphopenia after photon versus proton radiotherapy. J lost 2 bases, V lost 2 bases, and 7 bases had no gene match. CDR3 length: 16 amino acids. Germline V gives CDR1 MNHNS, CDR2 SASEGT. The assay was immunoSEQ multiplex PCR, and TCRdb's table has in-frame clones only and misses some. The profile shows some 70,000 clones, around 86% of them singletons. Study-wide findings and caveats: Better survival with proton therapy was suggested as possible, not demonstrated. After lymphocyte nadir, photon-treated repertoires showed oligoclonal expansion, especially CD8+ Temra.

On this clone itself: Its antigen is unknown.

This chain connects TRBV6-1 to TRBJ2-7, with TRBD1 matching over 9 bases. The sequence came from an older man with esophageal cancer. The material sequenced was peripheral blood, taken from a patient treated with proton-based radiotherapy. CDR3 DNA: TGTGCCAGCAGTGAAATCTCGGGACAGGGCACCTACGAGCAGTACTTC. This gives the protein CASSEISGQGTYEQYF.